This T cell receptor (beta chain) is drawn from a study of T cells in Graves' hyperthyroidism and ophthalmopathy. General study results and limits: Blood also contained most expanded thyroid clonotypes above 0.001.

The investigators amplified TCR beta CDR3 regions from RNA transcripts. The primer set for the first-round RT-PCR of the TCR CDR3 was HTBI. MiXCR, applied by TCRdb to the multiplex PCR reads, yields one record per CDR3 protein. The sample contains a few hundred thousand distinct CDR3 sequences, approximately 13% of which appear only once. Diagnoses rested on clinical symptoms, serum thyroxine and TRAb, thyroid ultrasound and orbital computed tomography. The PBMCs were sourced from fresh peripheral blood (about 10 ml). Germline CDR1 and CDR2: SGHAT and FQNNGV. This CDR3 region has 16 residues. The ends were cut back, 5 bases at V and 2 bases at J, with 17 bases in the middle. At least ten counts were recorded for this clonotype. Its antigen is unknown.

V and J are TRBV11-2 and TRBJ2-3; D possibly corresponds to TRBD2 (6 bases). Material: blood. The sequence was obtained from a man younger than 40 with Graves' hyperthyroidism that later progressed to Graves' ophthalmopathy. CDR3 region: CASSRLAVATTDTQYF. CDR3 sequence (DNA): TGTGCCAGCAGCCGATTAGCGGTTGCCACCACAGATACGCAGTATTTT.